Described below is a single T cell receptor (beta chain) sequence and its context. This entry belongs to a study of blood T cell repertoires in COVID-19. About the study: From the United States, Italy and Spain came samples of acute and convalescent COVID-19.

There are 14 residues in the CDR3. Germline V gene lookup returns CDR1 LNHNV and CDR2 YYDKDF (reference sequence). Trimming took 0 bases from V and 3 from J, leaving 6 bases between them. The assay was immunoSEQ multiplex PCR, and TCRdb's table has in-frame clones only and misses some. The sample lists some 240,000 clones; approximately 91% were seen once. The sequenced sample was peripheral blood. The chain couples TRBV15 to TRBJ1-3; D ambiguous. The sequence came from a man in his 60s who had recovered from COVID-19. CDR3 nucleotide sequence: TGTGCCACCAGCAGAGATCCTAGTGGAAACACCATATATTTT. Its protein is CATSRDPSGNTIYF.